The following is a T cell receptor beta chain sequence with its context. The sample comes from a study of shared clonotypes between healthy human individuals. Generated by immunoSEQ multiplex PCR, the TCRdb table keeps only in-frame clones and is missing some. Of approximately 640,000 clones detected, about 78% appear once; the ten largest clones hold roughly 1.8%. Deletions cut 1 base from V and 3 bases from J, with 13 bases between. CDR1 is SNHLY and CDR2 is FYNNEI in the germline V gene. This CDR3 has 16 residues. Sequencing was carried out using memory CD4+ T cells sorted from blood. Subset of the sample: CD45RA-negative fraction. The sequence derives from a woman aged 25 to 39 in good health. This chain connects TRBV2 to TRBJ1-5; D gene unclear. The CDR3 reads CASSEERPTPNQPQHF. As DNA, the CDR3 is TGTGCCAGCAGTGAAGAGAGACCGACCCCCAATCAGCCCCAGCATTTT.